The entry below gives a single T cell receptor (beta chain) sequence along with its context. In the source study's methods: Nucleated cell number was recorded as an estimate derived from reference gene primer amplification. Produced via immunoSEQ multiplex PCR; TCRdb's table is partial and in-frame only. V and J calls and clone size are as listed in that table; D and trimming were resolved from the DNA. The table has hundreds of thousands of clones, just over 85% seen once. This sample is part of a study of blood T cell repertoires in COVID-19. Study summary: PBMCs, B-cell-depleted T cells, or T cells were the source of the cDNA or gDNA that made up the material.

Trimming removed 5 bases from V and 3 bases from J; junction bases left unmatched: 4. The length of the CDR3 is 14 residues. Germline V gene sequence: CDR1 SEHNR, CDR2 FQNEAQ (reference sequence). The chain combines TRBV7-9 with TRBJ2-5; TRBD1 matches 9 bases. The sequence came from a man aged 25-40 years who had recovered from COVID-19. Sequencing was done on a sample of PBMCs or T cells enriched from blood (not recorded which). The DNA for the CDR3 is TGTGCCAGCAGCCGAGGGACAGGGAAAGAGACCCAGTACTTC. Translation gives CASSRGTGKETQYF.